This record covers a single T cell receptor (beta chain). What it binds is unknown. As to time point: patch test 1, 2 weeks after DPC sensitization. Treatment defined: therapeutic diphenylcyclopropenone sensitization with weekly scalp DPC. The sample belongs to a study of human T cells and chemical hapten exposure. Study observations and caveats: In comparison with controls, expanded TCRs gave rise to a significantly larger number of large CDR3 similarity clusters.

The CDR3 length is 16 residues. V shed 0 bases and J shed 3 bases, with 18 bases lying between them. The germline V gene has CDR1 DFQATT and CDR2 SNEGSKA (reference sequence). TCRdb redid the calling of the RACE reads with MiXCR, one entry per CDR3 protein. The data contain 75,000 to 95,000 distinct CDR3 sequences, about an eighth of them singletons. V gene TRBV20-1 combines with J gene TRBJ2-7; D is ambiguous. The clonotype was recovered from a woman aged 60 to 75 with alopecia areata. Some clones in this sample may be carry-over from other donors' samples. The specimen was whole blood, collected in connection with sensitization to the hapten diphenylcyclopropenone (DPC). The CDR3: CSARDQARRNYYEQYF. CDR3 nucleotides: TGCAGTGCTAGAGATCAGGCCCGGCGGAACTACTACGAGCAGTACTTC.